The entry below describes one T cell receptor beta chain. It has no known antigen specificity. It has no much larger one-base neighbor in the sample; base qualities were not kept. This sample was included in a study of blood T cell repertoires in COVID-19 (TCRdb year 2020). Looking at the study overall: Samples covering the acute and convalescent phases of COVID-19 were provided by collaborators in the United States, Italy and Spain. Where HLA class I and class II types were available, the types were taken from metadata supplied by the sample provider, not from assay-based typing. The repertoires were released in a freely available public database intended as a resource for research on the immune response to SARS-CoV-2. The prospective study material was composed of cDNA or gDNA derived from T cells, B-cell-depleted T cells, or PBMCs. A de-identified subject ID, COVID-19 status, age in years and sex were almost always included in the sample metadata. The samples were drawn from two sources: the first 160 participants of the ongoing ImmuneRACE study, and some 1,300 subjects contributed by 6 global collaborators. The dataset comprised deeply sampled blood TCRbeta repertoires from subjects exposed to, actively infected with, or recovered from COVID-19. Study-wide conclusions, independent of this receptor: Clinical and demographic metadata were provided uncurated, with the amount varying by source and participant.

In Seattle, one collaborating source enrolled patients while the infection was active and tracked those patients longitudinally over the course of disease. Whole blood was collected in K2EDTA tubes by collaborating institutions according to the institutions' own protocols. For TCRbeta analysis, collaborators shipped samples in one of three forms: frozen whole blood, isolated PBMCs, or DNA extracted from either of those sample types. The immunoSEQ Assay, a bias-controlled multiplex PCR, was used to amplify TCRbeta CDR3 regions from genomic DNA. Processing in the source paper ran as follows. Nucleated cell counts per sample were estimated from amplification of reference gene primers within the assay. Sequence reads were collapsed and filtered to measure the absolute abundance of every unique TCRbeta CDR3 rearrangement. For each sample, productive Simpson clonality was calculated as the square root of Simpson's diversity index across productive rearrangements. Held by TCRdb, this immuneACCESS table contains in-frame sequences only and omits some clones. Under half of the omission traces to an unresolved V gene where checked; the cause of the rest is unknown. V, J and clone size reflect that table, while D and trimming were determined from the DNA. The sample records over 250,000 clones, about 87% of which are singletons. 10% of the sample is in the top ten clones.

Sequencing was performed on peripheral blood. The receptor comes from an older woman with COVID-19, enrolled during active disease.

Read as DNA, the sequence is TGTGCCAGCAACCTTGAGCCGAGCACAGATACGCAGTATTTT. Its protein reads: CASNLEPSTDTQYF. The chain is made from TRBV28 and TRBJ2-3, with no D gene named confidently. The germline V gene yields MDHEN for CDR1 and SYDVKM for CDR2. Trimming removed 7 bases from V and 0 bases from J, leaving 11 bases between the germline ends. Measured from the cysteine to the phenylalanine, the CDR3 is 14 residues long. Only the CDR3 DNA is retained, 42 bases long and in frame from the first base.